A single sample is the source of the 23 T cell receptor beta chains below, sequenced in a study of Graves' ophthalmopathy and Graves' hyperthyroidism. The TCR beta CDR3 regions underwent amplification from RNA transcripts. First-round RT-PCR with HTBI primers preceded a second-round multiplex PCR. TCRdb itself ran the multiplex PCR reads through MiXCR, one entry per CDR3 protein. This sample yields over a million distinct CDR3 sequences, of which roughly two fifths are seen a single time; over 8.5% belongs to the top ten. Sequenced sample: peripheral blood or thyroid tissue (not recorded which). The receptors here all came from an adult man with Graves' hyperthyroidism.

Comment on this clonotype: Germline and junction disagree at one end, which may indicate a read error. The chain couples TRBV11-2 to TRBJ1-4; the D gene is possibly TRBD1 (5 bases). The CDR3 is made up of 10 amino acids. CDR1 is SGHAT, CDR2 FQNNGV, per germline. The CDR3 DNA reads TGTGCCAGCAGCTCCATACGAGACAGTTTT. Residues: CASSSIRDSF.

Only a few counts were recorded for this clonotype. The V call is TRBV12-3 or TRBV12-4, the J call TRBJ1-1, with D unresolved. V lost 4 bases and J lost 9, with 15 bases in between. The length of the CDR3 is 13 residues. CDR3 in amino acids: CASSSQVSKKAFF. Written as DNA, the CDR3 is TGTGCCAGCAGTTCTCAGGTATCCAAGAAAGCTTTCTTT.

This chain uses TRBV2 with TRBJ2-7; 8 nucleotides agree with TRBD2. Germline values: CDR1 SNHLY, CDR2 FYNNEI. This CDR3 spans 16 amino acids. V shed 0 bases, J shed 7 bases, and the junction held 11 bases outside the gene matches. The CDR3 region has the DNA TGTGCCAGCAGTGAAGCGCTGGCGGGAGGCTGGGGGGAGCAGTACTTC. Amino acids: CASSEALAGGWGEQYF.

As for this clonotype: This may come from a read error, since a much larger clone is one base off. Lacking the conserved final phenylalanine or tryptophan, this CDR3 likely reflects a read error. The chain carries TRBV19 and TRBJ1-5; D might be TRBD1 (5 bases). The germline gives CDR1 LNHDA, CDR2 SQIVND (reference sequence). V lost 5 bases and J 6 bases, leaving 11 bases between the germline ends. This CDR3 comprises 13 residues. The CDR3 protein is CASSGGTRQPQHL. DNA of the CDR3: TGTGCCAGTAGTGGGGGGACCCGTCAGCCCCAGCATCTT.

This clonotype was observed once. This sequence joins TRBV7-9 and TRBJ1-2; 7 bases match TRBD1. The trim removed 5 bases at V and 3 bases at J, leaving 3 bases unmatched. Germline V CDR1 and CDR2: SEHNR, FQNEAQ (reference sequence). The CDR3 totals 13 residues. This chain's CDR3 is CASSGQADYGYTF. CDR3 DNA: TGTGCCAGCAGCGGACAGGCAGACTATGGCTACACCTTC.

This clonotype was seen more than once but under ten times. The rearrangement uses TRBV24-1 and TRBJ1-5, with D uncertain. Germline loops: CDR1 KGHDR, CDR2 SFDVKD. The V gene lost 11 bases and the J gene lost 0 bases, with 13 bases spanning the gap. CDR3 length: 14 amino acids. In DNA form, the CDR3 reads TGTGCCAGCACCCGGCCGGGTAGCAATCAGCCCCAGCATTTT. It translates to CASTRPGSNQPQHF.

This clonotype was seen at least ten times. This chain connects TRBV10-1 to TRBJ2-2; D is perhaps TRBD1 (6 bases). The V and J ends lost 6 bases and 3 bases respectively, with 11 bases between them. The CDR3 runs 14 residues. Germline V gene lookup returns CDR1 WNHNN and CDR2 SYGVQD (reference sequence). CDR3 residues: CASSTGSDTGELFF. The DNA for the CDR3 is TGCGCCAGCAGCACAGGGTCGGACACCGGGGAGCTGTTTTTT.

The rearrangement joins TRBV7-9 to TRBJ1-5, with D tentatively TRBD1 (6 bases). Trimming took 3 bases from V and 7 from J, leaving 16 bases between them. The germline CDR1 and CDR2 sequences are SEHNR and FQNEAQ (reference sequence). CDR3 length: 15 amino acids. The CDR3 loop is CASSLGQGPMQPQHF. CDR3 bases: TGTGCCAGCAGCTTGGGGCAGGGGCCGATGCAGCCCCAGCATTTT.

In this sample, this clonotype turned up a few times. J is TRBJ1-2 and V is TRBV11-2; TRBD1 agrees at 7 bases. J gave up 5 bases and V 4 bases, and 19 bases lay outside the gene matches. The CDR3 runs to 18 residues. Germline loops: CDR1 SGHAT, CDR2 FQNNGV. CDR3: CASSSSTGTARSKYGYTF. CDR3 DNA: TGTGCCAGCAGCTCCTCGACCGGGACAGCCCGGTCGAAATATGGCTACACCTTC. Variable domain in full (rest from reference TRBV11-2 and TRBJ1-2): EAGVAQSPRYKIIEKRQSVAFWCNPISGHATLYWYQQILGQGPKLLIQFQNNGVVDDSQLPKDRFSAERLKGVDSTLKIQPAKLEDSAVYLCASSSSTGTARSKYGYTFGSGTRLTVV.

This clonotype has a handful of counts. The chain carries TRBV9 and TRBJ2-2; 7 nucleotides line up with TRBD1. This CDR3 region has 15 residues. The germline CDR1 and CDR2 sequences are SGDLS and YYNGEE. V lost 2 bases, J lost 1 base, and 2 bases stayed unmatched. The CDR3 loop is CASSVGQQNTGELFF. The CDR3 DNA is TGTGCCAGCAGCGTGGGACAGCAGAACACCGGGGAGCTGTTTTTT.

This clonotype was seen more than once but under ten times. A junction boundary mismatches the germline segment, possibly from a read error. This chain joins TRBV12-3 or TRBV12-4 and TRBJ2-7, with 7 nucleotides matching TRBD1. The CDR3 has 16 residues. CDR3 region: CASRLLSRQGDDEQYF. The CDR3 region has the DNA TGTGCCAGCAGGCTTCTAAGTCGACAGGGTGACGACGAACAGTACTTC.

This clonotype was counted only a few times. CDR3 amino acids: CASSPKQGSQQYF. In nucleotides, the CDR3 is TGTGCCAGCAGCCCCAAGCAGGGAAGTCAGCAGTACTTC. The chain carries TRBV7-6 and TRBJ2-7; TRBD1 is a possible D gene (5 bases). The germline V gene has CDR1 SGHVS and CDR2 FNYEAQ. The V gene lost 5 bases and the J gene lost 8 bases, with 16 bases spanning the gap. The CDR3 covers 13 residues.

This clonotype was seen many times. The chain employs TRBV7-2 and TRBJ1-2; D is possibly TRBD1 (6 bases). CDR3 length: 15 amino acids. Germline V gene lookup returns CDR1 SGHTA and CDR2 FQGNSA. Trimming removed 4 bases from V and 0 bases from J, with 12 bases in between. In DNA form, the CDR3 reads TGTGCCAGCAGCTACACTCGGGACACTAACTATGGCTACACCTTC. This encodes CASSYTRDTNYGYTF.

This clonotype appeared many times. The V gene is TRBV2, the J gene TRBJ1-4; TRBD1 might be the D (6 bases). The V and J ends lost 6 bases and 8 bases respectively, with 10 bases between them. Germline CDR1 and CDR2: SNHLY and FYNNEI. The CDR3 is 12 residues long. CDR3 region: CASSGTREKLFF. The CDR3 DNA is TGTGCCAGCAGCGGGACACGAGAAAAACTGTTTTTT.

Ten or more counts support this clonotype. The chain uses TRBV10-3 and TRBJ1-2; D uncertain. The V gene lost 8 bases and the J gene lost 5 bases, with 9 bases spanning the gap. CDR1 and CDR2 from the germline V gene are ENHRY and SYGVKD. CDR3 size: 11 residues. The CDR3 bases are TGTGCCATCGGGAGTACATATGGCTACACCTTC. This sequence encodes CAIGSTYGYTF.

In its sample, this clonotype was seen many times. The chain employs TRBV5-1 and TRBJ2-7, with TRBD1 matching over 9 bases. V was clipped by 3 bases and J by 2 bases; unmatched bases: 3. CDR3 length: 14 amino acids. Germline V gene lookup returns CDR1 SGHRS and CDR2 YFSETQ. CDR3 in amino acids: CASSSGDRAYEQYF. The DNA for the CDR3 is TGCGCCAGCAGCTCTGGGGACAGGGCCTACGAGCAGTACTTC.

DNA of the CDR3: TGCAGTGCTAGAGATCTGGCTAGCGGAACTGTCTCCTACGAGCAGTACTTC. This translates into CSARDLASGTVSYEQYF. The rearrangement uses TRBV20-1 and TRBJ2-7, with 7 nucleotides matching TRBD2. The J segment lost 0 bases and the V segment lost 0 bases, leaving 11 bases of the junction unmatched. The CDR3 runs to 17 residues. Germline V CDR1 and CDR2: DFQATT, SNEGSKA (reference sequence).

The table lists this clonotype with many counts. For the CDR3, the DNA is TGCGCCAGCAGCGCGCGGGCGGGCAGCCCTGAAGCTTTCTTT. Protein sequence: CASSARAGSPEAFF. The V gene is TRBV5-1, the J gene TRBJ1-1; D is undetermined. CDR1 is SGHRS, CDR2 YFSETQ, per germline. This CDR3 region has 14 residues. Trimming pared 4 bases from V and 6 bases from J, leaving 16 bases between.

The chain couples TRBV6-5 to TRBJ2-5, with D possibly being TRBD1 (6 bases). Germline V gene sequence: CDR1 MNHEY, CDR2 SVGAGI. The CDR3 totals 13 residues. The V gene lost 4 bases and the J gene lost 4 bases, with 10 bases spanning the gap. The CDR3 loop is CASSWGPLETQYF. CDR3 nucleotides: TGTGCCAGCAGTTGGGGGCCATTAGAGACCCAGTACTTC.

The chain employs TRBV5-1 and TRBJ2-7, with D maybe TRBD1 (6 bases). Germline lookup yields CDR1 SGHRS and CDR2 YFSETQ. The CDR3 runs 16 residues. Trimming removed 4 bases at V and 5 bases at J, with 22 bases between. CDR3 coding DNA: TGCGCCAGCAGCGTCGCCACGAGATCACAGGGCGACGAGCAGTACTTC. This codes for CASSVATRSQGDEQYF.

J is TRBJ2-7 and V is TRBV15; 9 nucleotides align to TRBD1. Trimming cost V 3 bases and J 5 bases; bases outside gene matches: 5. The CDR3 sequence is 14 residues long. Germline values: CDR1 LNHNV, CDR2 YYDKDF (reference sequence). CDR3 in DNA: TGTGCCACCAGCAGGCCCGACAGGGGGGACGAGCAGTACTTC. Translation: CATSRPDRGDEQYF.

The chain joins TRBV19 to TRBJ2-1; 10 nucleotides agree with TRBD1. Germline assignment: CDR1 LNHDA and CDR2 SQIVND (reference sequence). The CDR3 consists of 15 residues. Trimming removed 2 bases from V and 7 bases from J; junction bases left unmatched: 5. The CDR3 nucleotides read TGTGCCAGTAGTATACCGGGACAGGGGTGGAATGAGCAGTTCTTC. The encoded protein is CASSIPGQGWNEQFF.

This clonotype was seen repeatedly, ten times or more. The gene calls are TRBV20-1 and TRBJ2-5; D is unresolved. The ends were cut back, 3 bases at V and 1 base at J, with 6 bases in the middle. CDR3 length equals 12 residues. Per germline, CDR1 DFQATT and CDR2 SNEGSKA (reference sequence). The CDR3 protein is CSARVGQETQYF. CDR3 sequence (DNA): TGCAGTGCTAGGGTTGGCCAAGAGACCCAGTACTTC.